Listed here are 6 T cell receptor beta chains from one sample, sequenced in a study of shared clonotypes between healthy human individuals. Sequencing was performed with immunoSEQ multiplex PCR; in TCRdb, only in-frame clones are kept and a portion is missing. This sample has millions of clones, with roughly 94% found just once. The specimen was naive CD4+ T cells sorted from blood. Subset here: CD45RA+ positively selected. Every receptor here comes from a man aged 18-30 years in good health.

This chain uses TRBV7-2 with TRBJ2-7; 8 positions match TRBD1. This CDR3 is 16 amino acids long. V shed 1 base and J 6 bases; nucleotides not matched to a gene: 11. The germline V gene encodes CDR1 SGHTA and CDR2 FQGNSA. The CDR3 sequence is CASSLGQDRVGLEQYF. The CDR3 nucleotides read TGTGCCAGCAGCTTAGGACAGGACAGGGTCGGTCTCGAGCAGTACTTC.

The genes are TRBV2 and TRBJ1-1; 7 bases align to TRBD1. This CDR3 has 14 residues. The V and J ends lost 4 bases and 4 bases, in that order; junction bases with no gene match: 6. Per the germline V gene, CDR1 is SNHLY and CDR2 is FYNNEI. CDR3 DNA sequence: TGTGCCAGCAGTGGACAGGGATGGGGCACTGAAGCTTTCTTT. Its protein is CASSGQGWGTEAFF.

The J gene is TRBJ2-7, the V gene TRBV6-5; D is possibly TRBD1 (6 bases). Trimming removed 5 bases at V and 7 bases at J, with 15 bases between. Germline CDR1 reads MNHEY; CDR2 reads SVGAGI. The CDR3 runs 13 residues. CDR3 protein: CASSRGHSGEQYF. In nucleotides, the CDR3 is TGTGCCAGCAGTCGGGGACATTCGGGAGAGCAGTACTTC.

In its sample, this clone was seen once. The CDR3 here is CASNPDRRVSEQFF. In DNA, the CDR3 is TGTGCCAGCAATCCCGACAGGAGAGTCAGTGAGCAGTTCTTC. The genes are TRBV28 and TRBJ2-1, with D perhaps TRBD1 (6 bases). CDR1 is MDHEN and CDR2 is SYDVKM in the germline V gene. Deletions cut 7 bases from V and 9 bases from J, with 19 bases between. The CDR3 is made up of 14 amino acids.

The chain joins TRBV15 to TRBJ1-2; 8 positions agree with TRBD1. V dropped 0 bases and J dropped 8; count of bases not matched to a gene: 8. The CDR3 loop spans 15 amino acids. In germline, CDR1 is LNHNV, CDR2 YYDKDF (reference sequence). CDR3 DNA sequence: TGTGCCACCAGCAGAGAATTACACAGGGGGAGAGGCTACACCTTC. Its protein is CATSRELHRGRGYTF.

The chain couples TRBV7-8 to TRBJ1-2; a weak D match, TRBD1 (5 bases). The CDR3 is 16 residues long. V was cut by 0 bases and J by 3 bases, with 14 bases left in between. Per germline, CDR1 SGHVS and CDR2 FQNEAQ. For the CDR3, the DNA is TGTGCCAGCAGCTTAGCTAGTGGGGGTGCAGACTATGGCTACACCTTC. It codes for CASSLASGGADYGYTF.